These T cell receptor beta chains were read from a single sample in a study of blood T cell repertoires in COVID-19. Repertoires were generated with immunoSEQ multiplex PCR, while TCRdb's copy carries only in-frame clones and drops some. Of approximately 300,000 clones in the sample, 85% to 90% were seen once. Sample: peripheral blood. Receptors originate from a woman aged 45-65 years with active or convalescent COVID-19. CDR3s leave out the opening cysteine and the closing phenylalanine or tryptophan.

V | CDR3
TRBV7-9 | ASSLLTDNYGYT
TRBV18 | ASSPPSGGTYNEQF
TRBV18 | ASSPFVVAGGPGTQY
TRBV5-1 | ASSPGTGLNEKLF
TRBV28 | ASSFPGYSNYGYT
TRBV5-5 | ASSTQGDQPQH
TRBV9 | ASSGGSGAGELF
TRBV12-3/TRBV12-4 | ASLGQGGTF
TRBV7-2 | ASSVQGSNQPQH
TRBV13 | ASSSPGEVKEQY
TRBV14 | ASSRQGVGETQY
TRBV7-2 | ASSLSLTTNEQF
TRBV29-1 | SARSEKETYNEQF
TRBV2 | ASSEGQAFYNEQF
TRBV14 | ASGISGILQETQY
TRBV7-8 | ASSLYPRGSGYT
TRBV2 | ASILGAGGLAGEQY
TRBV19 | ASSKTRTGGRTDTQY
TRBV7-9 | ASSPSTDTEAF
TRBV6-2/TRBV6-3 | ASSPTGGGGTGELF
TRBV19 | ASRSTTGSNSPLH
TRBV5-1 | ASTLKGLAETQY
TRBV4-3 | ASSQDRTSGTSTDTQY
TRBV6-2/TRBV6-3 | ASSYSEGVE
TRBV12-3/TRBV12-4 | ASSPPTTGGYT
TRBV5-8 | ASSLGGQGAGSF
TRBV27 | ASSPFSGSSYNEQF
TRBV9 | ASSAHPGRGPDEQY
TRBV29-1 | SVGSEKTYEQY